Listed below are T cell receptor beta chains from one sample, sequenced in a study of long-term antiretroviral therapy in people with HIV. Sequenced by immunoSEQ multiplex PCR; TCRdb stores in-frame clones only, minus some. There are about 34,000 clones in the sample; 70% to 80% occur only once, and approximately 3.4% lies in the top ten. The sample here was unsorted PBMCs, taken 1.9 years after starting antiretroviral therapy. These receptors were obtained from a man aged 18 to 29 with HIV. Each CDR3 is given with its conserved first and last residue. Each record gives: clone size, D gene, J gene, V gene, CDR3 DNA, CDR3 protein. A D gene is named only where the DNA matches it firmly. Clone size is given for some rows only: seen once, a few or many times, or a class if the clone is expanded.

>-|-|TRBJ1-3|TRBV28
TGTGCCAGCAGTCGGACGTACTCTGGAAACACCATATATTTT
CASSRTYSGNTIYF
>-|TRBD2|TRBJ2-3|TRBV4-1
TGCGCCAGCAGCCAAGATCGATCTGGGGGGGGAGTCTATACGCAGTATTTT
CASSQDRSGGGVYTQYF
>-|-|TRBJ1-2|TRBV5-1
TGCGCCAGCAGCTCTCGATGGGGGGATATCAACTATGGCTACACCTTC
CASSSRWGDINYGYTF
>-|TRBD1|TRBJ1-6|TRBV15
TGTGCCACCAGCACTACCATCAGGGGACAGGAGTCACCCCTCCACTTT
CATSTTIRGQESPLHF
>-|-|TRBJ2-1|TRBV10-3
TGTGCCATCAGTGAGTCTCTGGGGGCGGATGAGCAGTTCTTC
CAISESLGADEQFF
>-|-|TRBJ2-2|TRBV11-2
TGTGCCAGCAGCCCCGGCATAGGGTCGGGTACCGGGGAGCTGTTTTTT
CASSPGIGSGTGELFF
>-|-|TRBJ1-5|TRBV5-4
TGTGCCAGCACGAATCCTCTTGCGGGGGATTATCAGCCCCAGCATTTT
CASTNPLAGDYQPQHF
>-|-|TRBJ1-1|TRBV28
TGTGCCAGCAGCCTTCCCGGGGGGACCCCTGAAGCTTTCTTT
CASSLPGGTPEAFF
>-|-|TRBJ2-3|TRBV10-2
TGCGCCAGCAGTGAGAGGGTAGGGCCAGATACGCAGTATTTT
CASSERVGPDTQYF
>-|-|TRBJ2-3|TRBV29-1
TGCAGCTCCACGACGGGACCTCAACGAGGAGATACGCAGTATTTT
CSSTTGPQRGDTQYF
>-|-|TRBJ2-2|TRBV6-1
TGTGCCAGCAGTGAACATCCAACTGGGGAGCTGTTTTTT
CASSEHPTGELFF
>few|TRBD1|TRBJ1-1|TRBV7-2
TGTGCCAGCAGCTTCTGGACAGGGGGGCGCACTGAAGCTTTCTTT
CASSFWTGGRTEAFF
>-|-|TRBJ1-2|TRBV6-4
TGTGCCAGCAGTGACGGGTTGGAGGGGTCTGGCTACACCTTC
CASSDGLEGSGYTF
>-|-|TRBJ1-4|TRBV5-1
TGCGCCAGCAGCTCTGGTTGGGGGCTGGATGAAAAACTGTTTTTT
CASSSGWGLDEKLFF
>-|-|TRBJ1-2|TRBV30
TGTGCCTGGAGTCCTGTCACCGACTATGGCTACACCTTC
CAWSPVTDYGYTF
>-|-|TRBJ2-3|TRBV7-2
TGTGCCAGCAGCAACAACCTAGGGGCGGATACGCAGTATTTT
CASSNNLGADTQYF
>-|-|TRBJ1-1|TRBV13
TGTGCCAGCAATATTGGGAACACTGAAGCTTTCTTT
CASNIGNTEAFF
>-|-|TRBJ1-2|TRBV5-1
TGCGCCAGCAGCTTCTCGGGGGTCTATGGCTACACCTTC
CASSFSGVYGYTF
>once|-|TRBJ2-1|TRBV28
TGTGCCAGCCTTACCATTTCAGGGGATGCCTACAATGAGCAGTTCTTC
CASLTISGDAYNEQFF
>-|-|TRBJ1-2|TRBV14
TGTGCCAGCAGCCAAGTTCTAAGGACAGATGGCTACACCTTC
CASSQVLRTDGYTF
>-|TRBD1|TRBJ1-1|TRBV6-1
TGTGCCAGCAGTAGACAGGGGGGCACTGAAGCTTTCTTT
CASSRQGGTEAFF
>-|-|TRBJ1-2|TRBV18
TGTGCCAGCTCACTCACAGAGAACTATGGCTACACCTTC
CASSLTENYGYTF
>-|-|TRBJ2-1|TRBV28
TGTGCCAGCAACCCGGCCGGGACACCGGGTAATGAGCAGTTCTTC
CASNPAGTPGNEQFF
>-|TRBD2|TRBJ2-5|TRBV7-6
TGTGCCAGCAGCCTTCTGGGACTAGCGGGGCAGGAGACCCAGTACTTC
CASSLLGLAGQETQYF
>-|TRBD2|TRBJ2-2|TRBV7-3
TGTGCCAGCAGCTTAAATCGGGGGGGCACCGGGGAGCTGTTTTTT
CASSLNRGGTGELFF
>-|-|TRBJ1-2|TRBV29-1
TGCAGCGTTGATGATGGCTACACCTTC
CSVDDGYTF
>-|TRBD2|TRBJ2-2|TRBV9
TGTGCCAGCAGCGGACCGGGACTAGCGGGGGGGCATGCAAGAACGGAGCTGTTTTTT
CASSGPGLAGGHARTELFF
>-|-|TRBJ1-5|TRBV10-3
TGTGCCATCAGTGATGGGGATCAGCCCCAGCATTTT
CAISDGDQPQHF
>few|-|TRBJ1-2|TRBV5-4
TGTGCCAGCAGCTTGGGCGGGGCTAACTATGGCTACACCTTC
CASSLGGANYGYTF
>-|TRBD1|TRBJ2-7|TRBV7-8
TGTGCCAGCAGCTTAGCGACAGGGGCTACTACCTACGAGCAGTACTTC
CASSLATGATTYEQYF
>few|TRBD1|TRBJ2-2|TRBV11-1
TGTGCCAGCAGCTTAAGACAGGGGGGCACCGGGGAGCTGTTTTTT
CASSLRQGGTGELFF
>-|TRBD2|TRBJ2-1|TRBV5-3
TGTGCCAGAAGCTACACGACTAGCGGGGGGTGGAATGAGCAGTTCTTC
CARSYTTSGGWNEQFF
>few|-|TRBJ1-5|TRBV10-3
TGTGCCATCGGAGACCAGGGAGTCGAAGATCAGCCCCAGCATTTT
CAIGDQGVEDQPQHF
>-|TRBD2|TRBJ2-5|TRBV18
TGTGCCAGCTCACCAGAGGTGGGGGGGCAAGAGACCCAGTACTTC
CASSPEVGGQETQYF
>-|-|TRBJ2-7|TRBV4-2
TGTGCCAGCAGCCGTTTTAGTGGGGCTTACGAGCAGTACTTC
CASSRFSGAYEQYF
>once|TRBD2|TRBJ2-2|TRBV4-1
TGCGCCAGCAGTTATAGCGGGGGGCTCACCGGGGAGCTGTTTTTT
CASSYSGGLTGELFF
>-|TRBD1|TRBJ1-6|TRBV2
TGTGCCAGCAGTGAAAGGGGGGGACAGGCCAATTCACCCCTCCACTTT
CASSERGGQANSPLHF
>-|TRBD1|TRBJ1-1|TRBV19
TGTGCCAGTAGTATCAGGGGGTTCATGGAAACTGAAGCTTTCTTT
CASSIRGFMETEAFF
>-|-|TRBJ1-6|TRBV13
TGTGCCAGCAGCTTACGGCAGACTAATTCACCCCTCCACTTT
CASSLRQTNSPLHF
>-|-|TRBJ1-3|TRBV10-1
TGCGCCAGCAGTGCATCGAACTCTGGAAACACCATATATTTT
CASSASNSGNTIYF
>-|-|TRBJ1-2|TRBV27
TGTGCCAGCAGTTCGTATTTCGATGAACAGGGAAAAGCTAACTATGGCTACACCTTC
CASSSYFDEQGKANYGYTF
>-|-|TRBJ1-2|TRBV9
TGTGCCAGCAGCGTTCAAGAAGGGGCTGGTGGCTACACCTTC
CASSVQEGAGGYTF
>-|-|TRBJ2-5|TRBV7-3
TGTGCCAGCAGTCGTCTCGGGCAGGGCCAAGAGACCCAGTACTTC
CASSRLGQGQETQYF
>-|-|TRBJ2-7|TRBV6-1
TGTGCCAGCAGTGAGCTCGGGTGGGAGCAGTACTTC
CASSELGWEQYF
>once|TRBD1|TRBJ1-1|TRBV25-1
TGTGCCAGCAGTGGACAGGGGGCGGTAGCTTTCTTT
CASSGQGAVAFF